The 32 T cell receptor beta chains given below trace back to one sample, sequenced in a study of CD8+CD57+ T cells in acquired aplastic anemia. Genomic DNA was employed as the template in profiling TCR beta VDJ and CDR3. TCRdb analysed the reads with MiXCR anew, one entry per CDR3 protein. The sample lists approximately 200,000 distinct CDR3 sequences; around 65% were seen once. The sequenced sample was sorted CD4+, CD8+, or CD8+CD57+ T cells (not recorded which) from PBMCs. The receptors were gathered from a human donor with severe aplastic anemia or a healthy control (not recorded which).

The genes are TRBV12-3 or TRBV12-4 and TRBJ2-2; tentatively, D is TRBD2 (6 bases). The CDR3 extends over 14 amino acids. The V and J ends lost 6 bases and 6 bases respectively, with 14 bases between them. The CDR3 coding sequence is TGTGCCAGCAGCCCTCCGCGGGAACCCGGGGAGCTGTTTTTT. Translation gives CASSPPREPGELFF.

The chain links TRBV7-9 to TRBJ2-7; 12 bases agree with TRBD1. The germline V gene encodes CDR1 SEHNR and CDR2 FQNEAQ (reference sequence). The CDR3 is made up of 15 amino acids. V gave up 5 bases and J gave up 5 bases; unmatched junction bases: 7. CDR3 in amino acids: CASSPRDRGHNEQYF. The CDR3 DNA follows: TGTGCCAGCAGCCCACGGGACAGGGGGCACAACGAGCAGTACTTC.

The chain couples TRBV29-1 to TRBJ2-2, with a tentative D call TRBD1 (5 bases). Germline values: CDR1 SQVTM, CDR2 ANQGSEA. With 3 bases removed from V and 1 base from J, the gap between germline ends came to 18 bases. This CDR3 is 17 amino acids long. The CDR3 region is CSVEWASGQGNTGELFF. In DNA, the CDR3 is TGCAGCGTTGAGTGGGCCTCCGGCCAGGGGAACACCGGGGAGCTGTTTTTT.

The chain carries TRBV10-3 and TRBJ1-2; 9 nucleotides line up with TRBD1. This CDR3 is 11 amino acids long. Germline V CDR1 and CDR2: ENHRY, SYGVKD. The junction had 3 bases not matched to a gene; V was cut back by 10 bases and J by 6 bases. As DNA, the CDR3 is TGTGCCACCCGGGACAGGGATGGCTACACCTTC. Translation: CATRDRDGYTF.

This chain joins TRBV25-1 and TRBJ1-5, with D possibly matching TRBD1 (6 bases). The CDR3 is 13 amino acids. The V and J ends lost 5 bases and 5 bases respectively, with 10 bases between them. In germline, CDR1 is MGHDK, CDR2 SYGVNS. The CDR3 region is CASSRAGDQPQHF. Written as DNA, the CDR3 is TGTGCCAGCAGTAGGGCAGGGGATCAGCCCCAGCATTTT.

Turning to this clonotype: The germline gene is not matched at one end of the junction; a read error may be the cause. The chain carries TRBV3-1 and TRBJ2-1, with 11 bases matching TRBD2. CDR1 is LGHDT, CDR2 YNNKEL, per germline (reference sequence). The CDR3 has 16 residues. CDR3 sequence (DNA): TGTGCCAGCAGCCATATAGCGGGGGGGGGCACCGGGGAGCTGTTCTTC. Residues: CASSHIAGGGTGELFF.

V gene TRBV10-2 combines with J gene TRBJ2-7, with 11 bases lining up with TRBD1. Germline CDR1 reads WSHSY; CDR2 reads SAAADI. V lost 5 bases and J lost 4; bases outside the gene matches: 10. The CDR3 is 16 amino acids. This chain's CDR3 is CASSKPGTGGWYEQYF. The CDR3, as DNA: TGCGCCAGCAGTAAGCCCGGGACAGGGGGGTGGTACGAGCAGTACTTC.

The chain recombines TRBV6-6 with TRBJ2-1, with 7 bases that match TRBD2. The trim removed 7 bases at V and 5 bases at J, leaving 11 bases unmatched. Germline-derived CDR1 and CDR2 are MNHNY and SVGAGI (reference sequence). The CDR3 extends over 15 amino acids. The CDR3, as DNA: TGTGCCAGCATTGACGGGGGGACTGGCGACAATGAGCAGTTCTTC. It yields the protein CASIDGGTGDNEQFF.

This sequence joins TRBV2 and TRBJ2-7, with TRBD2 matching 14 bases. CDR3 length: 13 residues. CDR1 is SNHLY and CDR2 is FYNNEI in the germline V gene. J gave up 12 bases and V 10 bases, and 11 bases lay outside the gene matches. In nucleotides, the CDR3 is TGTGCCACCTCAGAAGGGACTAGCGGGAGACGGTACTTC. Its translation: CATSEGTSGRRYF.

The chain is built from TRBV6-5 and TRBJ1-1; a possible D gene is TRBD1 (5 bases). Trimming left V 5 bases short and J 0 bases short, with 16 bases between. Germline loops: CDR1 MNHEY, CDR2 SVGAGI. The CDR3 length is 16 residues. CDR3 in amino acids: CASSAGTAFMNTEAFF. The CDR3 bases are TGTGCCAGCAGTGCCGGGACGGCCTTCATGAACACTGAAGCTTTCTTT.

The chain recombines TRBV20-1 with TRBJ2-5, with D perhaps TRBD1 or TRBD2 (6 bases each). The CDR3 contains 12 residues. The V and J ends lost 0 bases and 10 bases respectively, with 12 bases between them. Germline CDR1 reads DFQATT; CDR2 reads SNEGSKA (reference sequence). In DNA, the CDR3 is TGCAGTGCTAGAGATCCGAGGGGGGACCAGTACTTC. This sequence encodes CSARDPRGDQYF.

Concerning this clonotype itself: At one end the junction does not follow the germline gene, possibly because of a read error. The V gene is TRBV5-1, the J gene TRBJ1-1; 9 nucleotides line up with TRBD1. Germline V CDR1 and CDR2: SGHRS, YFSETQ. CDR3 length: 16 residues. CDR3 in DNA: TGCGCCAGCAGCCCCCGAGCTGACAGGGGGAACGCTGAAGCTTTCTTT. Translated: CASSPRADRGNAEAFF.

V gene TRBV27 combines with J gene TRBJ2-3, with D unresolved. The CDR3 consists of 14 residues. Trimming removed 6 bases at V and 0 bases at J, with 10 bases between. Germline CDR1 is MNHEY and CDR2 is SMNVEV (reference sequence). CDR3 DNA: TGTGCCAGCAGGGCAATACTAAGCACAGATACGCAGTATTTT. This translates into CASRAILSTDTQYF.

A word on this clonotype: As the CDR3 is not closed by the conserved phenylalanine or tryptophan, this likely results from a read error. The chain couples TRBV7-6 to TRBJ2-7; D gene uncertain. Germline V gene sequence: CDR1 SGHVS, CDR2 FNYEAQ. Trimming cost V 1 base and J 2 bases, with 9 bases left between them. The CDR3 spans 14 residues. CDR3 in amino acids: CASSLDGSPYEQYC. CDR3 DNA: TGTGCCAGCAGCTTAGACGGGTCACCCTACGAGCAGTACTGC.

CDR3 sequence reads: CASPASAGAGELFF. CDR3 bases: TGTGCCAGCCCAGCTTCAGCGGGAGCCGGGGAGCTGTTTTTT. The V and J genes are TRBV7-2 and TRBJ2-2, with TRBD2 matching 8 bases. From germline, CDR1 is SGHTA and CDR2 FQGNSA. Trimming took 8 bases from V and 6 from J; bases not matched to a gene: 8. The CDR3 totals 14 residues. Filled out from reference TRBV7-2 and TRBJ2-2, the complete variable domain reads GAGVSQSPSNKVTEKGKDVELRCDPISGHTALYWYRQSLGQGLEFLIYFQGNSAPDKSGLPSDRFSAERTGGSVSTLTIQRTQQEDSAVYLCASPASAGAGELFFGEGSRLTVL.

V gene TRBV10-2 combines with J gene TRBJ2-3; TRBD2 matches 15 bases. CDR3 length: 18 residues. Looked up from germline, CDR1 is WSHSY and CDR2 is SAAADI. The V segment lost 3 bases and the J segment 2 bases; nucleotides outside the gene matches: 6. CDR3 sequence: CASSEGTSGGLVTDTQYF. The CDR3 DNA reads TGCGCCAGCAGTGAAGGGACTAGCGGGGGGCTGGTCACAGATACGCAGTATTTT.

The count of this clonotype is one. The chain recombines TRBV12-3 or TRBV12-4 with TRBJ1-5, with a tentative D call TRBD1 (5 bases). This CDR3 region has 12 residues. V dropped 7 bases and J dropped 9 bases, with 13 bases sitting between them. The CDR3 bases are TGTGCCAGCAACCTAGCGGGGGGGCCCCAGCATTTT. It yields the protein CASNLAGGPQHF.

The table lists this clonotype with a count of one. A read error may account for a junction end that differs from germline. This chain uses TRBV4-1 with TRBJ1-1; a weak D match, TRBD1 (5 bases). The CDR3 covers 12 residues. CDR1 is MGHRA, CDR2 YSYEKL, per germline. The CDR3 DNA reads TGTGCCAGCGGTGGGGGTTTCACTGAAGCTTTCTTT. Encoded protein: CASGGGFTEAFF.

V is TRBV7-3 and J is TRBJ2-1; TRBD1 matches at 11 bases. V gave up 6 bases and J gave up 7 bases; unmatched junction bases: 17. The CDR3 loop spans 18 amino acids. The germline V gene encodes CDR1 SGHTA and CDR2 FQGTGA. Written as DNA, the CDR3 is TGTGCCAGCAGTGAGGTAGCGGGACAGGGGGACCGTGGTAATGAGCAGTTCTTC. It codes for CASSEVAGQGDRGNEQFF.

This clonotype was found a few times. This rearrangement joins TRBV7-9 to TRBJ1-2, with 9 bases matching TRBD1. V gave up 5 bases and J gave up 7 bases; unmatched junction bases: 5. CDR1 is SEHNR, CDR2 FQNEAQ, per germline (reference sequence). This CDR3 has 13 amino acids. CDR3 DNA sequence: TGTGCCAGCAGCCGTACAGGGGGCCTTGGCTACACCTTC. This gives the protein CASSRTGGLGYTF.

This clonotype was counted at least ten times. The rearrangement uses TRBV12-3 or TRBV12-4 and TRBJ2-7; possible D gene TRBD1, 5 bases. The CDR3 consists of 16 residues. Between the trimmed V and J ends, which lost 5 bases and 5 bases, there was a span of 22 bases. CDR3 in DNA: TGTGCCAGCAGTCCCGGGCAGGGCACAACCTACAACGAGCAGTACTTC. Translated: CASSPGQGTTYNEQYF.

The J gene is TRBJ2-7, the V gene TRBV9; 9 positions agree with TRBD1. J was trimmed by 2 bases and V by 0 bases; bases with no gene match: 0. The CDR3 consists of 14 residues. CDR1 and CDR2 from the germline V gene are SGDLS and YYNGEE. CDR3 loop: CASSVGTGAYEQYF. The CDR3 DNA is TGTGCCAGCAGCGTAGGGACAGGGGCCTACGAGCAGTACTTC.

The rearrangement joins TRBV29-1 to TRBJ2-5; D perhaps matches TRBD1 (5 bases). Deletions cut 7 bases from V and 5 bases from J, with 14 bases between. Germline-derived CDR1 and CDR2 are SQVTM and ANQGSEA. This CDR3 spans 12 amino acids. CDR3 nucleotide sequence: TGCAGCGCACGGCCTGCAGGGGAGACCCAGTACTTC. Translated: CSARPAGETQYF.

The chain has TRBV20-1 and TRBJ1-4; 9 bases align to TRBD1. The germline CDR1 and CDR2 sequences are DFQATT and SNEGSKA (reference sequence). This CDR3 is 15 amino acids long. V shed 3 bases and J 4 bases; nucleotides not matched to a gene: 6. The CDR3 is CSASAPGQGNEKLFF. The DNA for the CDR3 is TGCAGTGCTAGTGCCCCGGGACAGGGTAATGAAAAACTGTTTTTT.

This clonotype came up a few times. The chain combines TRBV7-2 with TRBJ1-6; a weak D match, TRBD1 (5 bases). V gave up 1 base and J gave up 0 bases, with 13 bases separating them. The germline CDR1 and CDR2 sequences are SGHTA and FQGNSA. The CDR3 runs 18 residues. As DNA, the CDR3 is TGTGCCAGCAGCTTAGTGGAGGCAGGGCGCTCCTATAATTCACCCCTCCACTTT. The encoded protein is CASSLVEAGRSYNSPLHF.

This clonotype occurred a few times. The chain links TRBV9 to TRBJ2-1; D unclear. The CDR3 has 13 residues. Per germline, CDR1 SGDLS and CDR2 YYNGEE. The V end lost 2 bases, the J end lost 2 bases, and 5 bases lay between the germline ends. Here the CDR3 DNA reads TGTGCCAGCAGCGTGGCGACCTACAATGAGCAGTTCTTC. Translating it yields CASSVATYNEQFF. The entire variable domain, with the rest obtained from reference TRBV9 and TRBJ2-1, is as follows: DSGVTQTPKHLITATGQRVTLRCSPRSGDLSVYWYQQSLDQGLQFLIQYYNGEERAKGNILERFSAQQFPDLHSELNLSSLELGDSALYFCASSVATYNEQFFGPGTRLTVL.

This chain links TRBV10-2 with TRBJ2-1; no definite D call. This CDR3 spans 13 amino acids. Germline lookup yields CDR1 WSHSY and CDR2 SAAADI. V shed 6 bases and J shed 3 bases, with 9 bases lying between them. In DNA form, the CDR3 reads TGCGCCAGCAGGACTGAGATCTACAATGAGCAGTTCTTC. It translates to CASRTEIYNEQFF.

The chain couples TRBV6-4 to TRBJ1-2; TRBD1 agrees at 7 bases. The CDR3 runs to 14 residues. CDR1 is MRHNA, CDR2 SNTAGT, per germline. Losses at the gene ends were 7 bases for V and 6 bases for J; bases not matched to a gene: 11. The CDR3 DNA follows: TGTGCCAGCAAAGAAATGGGACAGTTGGATGGCTACACCTTC. Residues: CASKEMGQLDGYTF.

V usage is TRBV20-1 and J usage is TRBJ2-5, with D possibly being TRBD1 or TRBD2 (6 bases each). Germline CDR1 reads DFQATT; CDR2 reads SNEGSKA (reference sequence). This CDR3 contains 13 residues. The V end lost 6 bases, the J end lost 7 bases, and 18 bases lay between the germline ends. This CDR3 reads CSAKRGAEGTQYF. The CDR3 DNA reads as TGCAGTGCAAAAAGGGGGGCTGAAGGGACCCAGTACTTC.

About this clonotype: This may be a read error: a much more frequent sequence differs by one nucleotide. The genes are TRBV7-9 and TRBJ2-5; 9 positions agree with TRBD2. The CDR3 length is 15 residues. V was clipped by 3 bases and J by 4 bases; unmatched bases: 6. Germline V lookup: CDR1 SEHNR, CDR2 FQNEAQ (reference sequence). The CDR3 reads CASSFWAGGLETQYF. Written as DNA, the CDR3 is TGTGCCAGCAGCTTTTGGGCGGGGGGGCTAGAGACCCAGTACTTC.

This clonotype was detected a few times. A much larger clone differs from this one at a single base, so this may be a read error. The rearrangement joins TRBV6-5 to TRBJ1-1; 7 nucleotides match TRBD1. This CDR3 has 13 residues. The V segment lost 8 bases and the J segment 4 bases; nucleotides outside the gene matches: 7. Germline V CDR1 and CDR2: MNHEY, SVGAGI. The CDR3 bases are TGTGCCAGCGGTCAGGGGGTTGGCACTGAAGCTTTCTTT. This gives the protein CASGQGVGTEAFF.

The chain employs TRBV2 and TRBJ1-1, with D uncertain. In germline, CDR1 is SNHLY, CDR2 FYNNEI. The CDR3 runs to 16 residues. The V end lost 6 bases, the J end lost 4 bases, and 21 bases lay between the germline ends. The CDR3: CASSSNGGVISTEAFF. The CDR3 nucleotides are TGTGCCAGCAGCTCCAATGGTGGGGTAATAAGCACTGAAGCTTTCTTT.